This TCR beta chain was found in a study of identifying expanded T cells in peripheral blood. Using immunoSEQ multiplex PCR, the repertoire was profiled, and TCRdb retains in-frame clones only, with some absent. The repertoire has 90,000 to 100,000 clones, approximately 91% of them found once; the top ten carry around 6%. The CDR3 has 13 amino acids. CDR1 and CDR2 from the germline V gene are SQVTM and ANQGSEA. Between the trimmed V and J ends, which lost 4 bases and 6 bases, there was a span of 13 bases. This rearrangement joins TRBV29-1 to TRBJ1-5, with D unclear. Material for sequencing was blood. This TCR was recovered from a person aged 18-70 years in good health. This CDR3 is CSVGVGWGQPQHF. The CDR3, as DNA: TGCAGCGTTGGGGTTGGTTGGGGTCAGCCCCAGCATTTT.